This T cell receptor beta chain derives from a study of shared clonotypes between healthy human individuals. Findings and caveats of the study: Some clonotypes were shared by all four sorted-subset donors, while others were not shared. The non-shared ones had lower generation probabilities than the shared ones. With several donors compared, about 5% of naive CD4 clonotypes were shared.

This CDR3 is 12 amino acids long. From germline, CDR1 is MDHEN and CDR2 SYDVKM. V was pared by 5 bases and J by 5 bases, with 9 bases between. For each subset, genomic DNA was distributed in equal portions over several immunoSEQ plates. TCRdb's copy holds only in-frame clones and misses some; the assay was immunoSEQ multiplex PCR. This table has approximately 2.5 million clones, approximately 92% appearing once. A note on this clone: Its antigen is not known. This sample includes further DNA sequences coding for the same CDR3.

Those who donated were healthy HIV-negative adults, with no recent acute infections or vaccinations reported. The sample was naive CD4+ T cells sorted from blood. Regarding subset: CD45RA+ positively selected. V and J are TRBV28 and TRBJ1-2; D is possibly TRBD1 (5 bases). The receptor was derived from a man aged 18-30 years in good health. The CDR3 sequence: CASSPRQYGYTF. DNA for the CDR3: TGTGCCAGCAGTCCCAGACAGTATGGCTACACCTTC.